This T cell receptor beta chain comes out of a study of cytomegalovirus exposure and HLA in healthy donors. Remarks on this clone: Antigen unknown.

V lost 4 bases and J lost 0, with 13 bases in between. Germline loops: CDR1 LNHDA, CDR2 SQIVND (reference sequence). The CDR3 sequence is 15 residues long. Whole-study results and caveats: When presence/absence was analysed, sequencing depth was taken to be roughly uniform across donors.

It was with 60 Vbeta and 13 Jbeta primers that the PCR ran. Original handling: In a later analysis, the count reached 75 million to 90 million unique TCR beta chains, with about 9.9 million shared. The assay was immunoSEQ multiplex PCR, and TCRdb's table has in-frame clones only and misses some. Clone size and V and J calls were adopted from that table, with D and trimming inferred from the DNA. The specimen's table records 150,000 or so clones. When sampled, the donors appeared nominally healthy, though they likely had unrecorded immune exposures. Input material: PBMCs. The sequence was collected from a man aged 18 to 35 in good health and CMV-seronegative. J is TRBJ2-7 and V is TRBV19, with D possibly matching TRBD2 (6 bases). This CDR3 is CASSNFRGSSYEQYF. CDR3 in DNA: TGTGCCAGTAGTAATTTTCGGGGGAGCTCCTACGAGCAGTACTTC.